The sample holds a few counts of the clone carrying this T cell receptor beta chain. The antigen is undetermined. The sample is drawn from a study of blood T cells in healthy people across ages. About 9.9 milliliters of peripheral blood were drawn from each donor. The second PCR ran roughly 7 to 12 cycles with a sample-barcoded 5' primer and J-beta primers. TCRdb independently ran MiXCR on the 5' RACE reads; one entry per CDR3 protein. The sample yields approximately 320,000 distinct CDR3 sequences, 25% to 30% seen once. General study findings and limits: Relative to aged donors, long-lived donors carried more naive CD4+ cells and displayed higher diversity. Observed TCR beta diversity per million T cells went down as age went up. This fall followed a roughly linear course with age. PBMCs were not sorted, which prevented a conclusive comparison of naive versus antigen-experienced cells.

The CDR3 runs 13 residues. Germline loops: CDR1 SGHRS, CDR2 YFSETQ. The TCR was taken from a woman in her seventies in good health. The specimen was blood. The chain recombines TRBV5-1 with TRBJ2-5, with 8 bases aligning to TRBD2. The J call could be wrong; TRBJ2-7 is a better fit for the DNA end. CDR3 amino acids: CASSTSGPYEQYF. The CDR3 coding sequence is TGCGCCAGCAGCACTAGCGGCCCCTACGAGCAGTACTTC.